This T cell receptor (beta chain) was identified in a study of cytomegalovirus exposure and HLA in healthy donors. As for this clone: One end of the junction does not line up with germline, which may come from a read error.

The PCR ran on 60 Vbeta and 13 Jbeta primers. Using immunoSEQ multiplex PCR, the repertoire was profiled, and TCRdb retains in-frame clones only, with some absent. The sample has more than 150,000 clones, over 75% seen once. The sequencing sample was made of PBMCs. This receptor was taken from a girl under three years old in good health and CMV-seronegative.

CDR3 nucleotide sequence: TGCAGCCCAGACGGCCAGGGGGCAGATACGCGGTATTTT. Translated, it gives CSPDGQGADTRYF. The V call is TRBV29-1, the J call TRBJ2-3; 8 positions agree with TRBD1. The length of the CDR3 is 13 residues. Germline V gives CDR1 SQVTM, CDR2 ANQGSEA.